One T cell receptor beta chain is described in this entry. The antigen is not known. The data are from a study of T cell responses to AZD1222 COVID-19 vaccine. Study in general: It was second doses at about 4 or about 12 weeks that were pooled.

The repertoire was sequenced with immunoSEQ multiplex PCR; TCRdb's copy has only in-frame clones and lacks some. The sample shows about 73,000 clones, approximately 88% of them seen only once. Trimming stripped 1 base from V and 2 bases from J, with 15 bases between. The CDR3 covers 15 residues. Germline V gives CDR1 GTSNPN, CDR2 SVGIG (reference sequence). Overall study findings and caveats: White British people made up most donors, females outnumbered males, and clonal diversity was possibly underestimated. Following two doses of AZD1222, Spike-specific TCR breadth and depth rose. Across spike, vaccine-associated CD4 TCRs were found, dominant at 160-218 and 743-854.

The J gene is TRBJ2-7, the V gene TRBV30, with a tentative D call TRBD1 (6 bases). The source of this sequence is an adult in good health. Sequencing was performed on peripheral blood, taken on day 0 of AZD1222 vaccination. CDR3 nucleotides: TGTGCCTGGAGTGGGTTCAGGGGCTCTGCCTACGAGCAGTACTTC. Translation: CAWSGFRGSAYEQYF.